This TCR beta chain was observed in a study of blood T cell repertoires in COVID-19. At the level of the study: There were acute and convalescent COVID-19 samples, and they came from the United States, Italy and Spain. PBMCs, B-cell-depleted T cells, or T cells were the source of the cDNA or gDNA that made up the material.

Authors' methods: Amplified reference gene primers provided the basis for estimating nucleated cell counts. Assay: immunoSEQ multiplex PCR; the TCRdb copy retains only in-frame clones and omits some. V, J and clone size are taken as reported in that table, and D and trimming were inferred from the DNA itself. The sample comprises some 120,000 clones, about four fifths of which are singletons, and approximately 13% rests with the top ten. Germline assignment: CDR1 MNHNY and CDR2 SVGAGI (reference sequence). There are 14 residues in the CDR3. Trimming pared 5 bases from V and 3 bases from J, leaving 11 bases between.

This sequence joins TRBV6-6 and TRBJ1-5; weak D call: TRBD1 (6 bases). This TCR came from a woman in her thirties who had recovered from COVID-19. Sequencing was performed on peripheral blood. For the CDR3, the DNA is TGTGCCAGCAGTCGTGGACAGTCCAATCAGCCCCAGCATTTT. It encodes CASSRGQSNQPQHF.